This entry lists 21 T cell receptor beta chains sequenced from one sample in a study of T cell repertoires in cytomegalovirus infection. TCRdb ran MiXCR on the reads and lists one entry per CDR3 protein. In the table there are around 440,000 distinct CDR3 sequences, 11% of which are singletons. Sequenced material: PBMCs. Receptors originate from a human donor in good health (CMV status not recorded). Some clones in this sample may be carry-over from other donors' samples.

There are many counts of this clonotype. CDR3 sequence: CASSINRDSYTF. In DNA form, the CDR3 reads TGTGCCAGCAGTATAAACAGGGATAGCTACACCTTC. V usage is TRBV12-3 or TRBV12-4 and J usage is TRBJ1-2, with TRBD1 as a possible D gene (6 bases). V was shortened by 5 bases and J by 9 bases, with 13 bases between the two germline ends. CDR3 length: 12 residues.

This clonotype was found many times. V gene TRBV18 combines with J gene TRBJ1-6, with a weak D call TRBD1 (6 bases). Deletions cut 2 bases from V and 13 bases from J, with 27 bases between. In germline, CDR1 is KGHSH, CDR2 LQKENI. CDR3 size: 18 residues. The CDR3 nucleotides read TGTGCCAGCTCACCATCGGGGATGGGACAAGGCTCGGTATCTCCCCTCCACTTT. It yields the protein CASSPSGMGQGSVSPLHF.

This clonotype has ten or more counts. The chain is built from TRBV10-3 and TRBJ2-6; D may be TRBD2 (5 bases). Germline loops: CDR1 ENHRY, CDR2 SYGVKD. The CDR3 length is 15 residues. The germline V and J ends were trimmed by 2 bases and 0 bases, with 5 bases remaining between them. The CDR3 DNA follows: TGTGCCATCAGTGAGGGGAGCTCTGGGGCCAACGTCCTGACTTTC. This sequence encodes CAISEGSSGANVLTF.

This clonotype was picked up many times. The chain recombines TRBV20-1 with TRBJ1-1; no clear D. The CDR3 is made up of 17 amino acids. Deletions cut 4 bases from V and 7 bases from J, with 28 bases between. Germline V gene lookup returns CDR1 DFQATT and CDR2 SNEGSKA (reference sequence). The CDR3 nucleotides read TGCAGTGCTACTAAGCCAGGTCGTACCCCATTCTATGGTGAAGCTTTCTTT. This translates into CSATKPGRTPFYGEAFF.

Ten or more counts support this clonotype. The chain has TRBV15 and TRBJ1-5; D gene unclear. V shed 3 bases and J shed 0 bases, with 9 bases lying between them. The germline V gene has CDR1 LNHNV and CDR2 YYDKDF (reference sequence). CDR3 length: 15 residues. CDR3 bases: TGTGCCACCAGCAGGGACCGGGGTAGCAATCAGCCCCAGCATTTT. It specifies CATSRDRGSNQPQHF. Full variable domain (rest looked up from reference TRBV15 and TRBJ1-5): DAMVIQNPRYQVTQFGKPVTLSCSQTLNHNVMYWYQQKSSQAPKLLFHYYDKDFNNEADTPDNFQSRRPNTSFCFLDIRSPGLGDTAMYLCATSRDRGSNQPQHFGDGTRLSIL.

This clonotype was found a few times. The chain links TRBV27 to TRBJ2-5; maybe TRBD2 (6 bases). The CDR3 runs to 14 residues. In germline, CDR1 is MNHEY, CDR2 SMNVEV (reference sequence). V gave up 6 bases and J gave up 5 bases, with 16 bases separating them. For the CDR3, the DNA is TGTGCCAGCAGCCTAGTATGGGGAGGCGAGACCCAGTACTTC. Encoded protein: CASSLVWGGETQYF.

This clonotype was seen at least ten times. This chain connects TRBV10-3 to TRBJ2-1, with 8 positions matching TRBD1. The J segment lost 8 bases and the V segment lost 6 bases, leaving 12 bases of the junction unmatched. The CDR3 spans 15 residues. CDR1 and CDR2 (germline): ENHRY, SYGVKD. The CDR3 region is CAIRENGQGADEQFF. Written as DNA, the CDR3 is TGTGCCATCAGGGAAAACGGACAGGGTGCCGATGAGCAGTTCTTC.

Ten or more counts support this clonotype. CDR3 amino acids: CASKRRTGPGGSLSGNTIYF. CDR3 DNA: TGTGCCAGCAAGAGGCGGACAGGGCCCGGGGGCTCTCTCTCTGGAAACACCATATATTTT. The chain combines TRBV19 with TRBJ1-3, with 8 nucleotides matching TRBD1. This CDR3 has 20 residues. Losses at the gene ends were 9 bases for V and 0 bases for J; bases not matched to a gene: 22. Per germline, CDR1 LNHDA and CDR2 SQIVND (reference sequence).

This clonotype showed up many times. The chain is built from TRBV30 and TRBJ2-1; 8 positions agree with TRBD2. The CDR3 consists of 14 residues. The germline gives CDR1 GTSNPN, CDR2 SVGIG (reference sequence). Trimming at V came to 0 bases and at J to 10 bases, leaving 8 bases not matched to a gene. The CDR3 region is CAWSVRREDGEQFF. DNA for the CDR3: TGTGCCTGGAGTGTGAGGCGGGAGGATGGCGAGCAGTTCTTC.

The table lists this clonotype with many counts. The V and J genes are TRBV7-8 and TRBJ2-7; D is unclear. The CDR3 has 13 amino acids. In germline, CDR1 is SGHVS, CDR2 FQNEAQ. Trimming shortened V by 3 bases and J by 1 base, and 7 bases separated the two germline ends. DNA for the CDR3: TGTGCCAGCAGCTTTGGGGAATCCTACGAGCAGTACTTC. It translates to CASSFGESYEQYF.

The table lists this clonotype with many counts. The chain links TRBV7-2 to TRBJ2-2; the D gene is possibly TRBD2 (5 bases). The V end lost 7 bases, the J end lost 1 base, and 13 bases lay between the germline ends. Germline CDR1 is SGHTA and CDR2 is FQGNSA. This CDR3 is 15 amino acids long. The CDR3 is CASTQSGVNTGELFF. The CDR3 coding sequence is TGTGCCAGCACCCAAAGCGGAGTGAACACCGGGGAGCTGTTTTTT.

This clonotype was observed many times. The chain joins TRBV7-9 to TRBJ1-5; TRBD1 matches 9 bases. V was clipped by 5 bases and J by 7 bases; unmatched bases: 6. The CDR3 loop spans 14 amino acids. Germline assignment: CDR1 SEHNR and CDR2 FQNEAQ (reference sequence). CDR3 amino acids: CASSTGTGNQPQHF. In DNA, the CDR3 is TGTGCCAGCAGCACCGGGACAGGGAACCAGCCCCAGCATTTT. The variable domain in full, with the rest retrieved from reference TRBV7-9 and TRBJ1-5, is DTGVSQNPRHKITKRGQNVTFRCDPISEHNRLYWYRQTLGQGPEFLTYFQNEAQLEKSRLLSDRFSAERPKGSFSTLEIQRTEQGDSAMYLCASSTGTGNQPQHFGDGTRLSIL.

This clonotype was observed at least ten times. J is TRBJ1-3 and V is TRBV7-2, with D perhaps TRBD1 (6 bases). The V and J ends lost 4 bases and 0 bases respectively, with 16 bases between them. Germline V gives CDR1 SGHTA, CDR2 FQGNSA. The CDR3 sequence is 17 residues long. The CDR3 nucleotides read TGTGCCAGCAGCTCCATGCCAGGGGTTATCTCTGGAAACACCATATATTTT. As protein: CASSSMPGVISGNTIYF.

This clonotype was observed many times. The V call is TRBV7-2, the J call TRBJ2-5; TRBD2 matches at 7 bases. CDR1 is SGHTA, CDR2 FQGNSA, per germline. The CDR3 extends over 16 amino acids. V shed 0 bases, J shed 0 bases, and the junction held 4 bases outside the gene matches. As DNA, the CDR3 is TGTGCCAGCAGCTTAGCGTGGGGGGGACACCAAGAGACCCAGTACTTC. Translation gives CASSLAWGGHQETQYF. The full variable domain, in which reference TRBV7-2 and TRBJ2-5 provide the parts outside the CDR3, is GAGVSQSPSNKVTEKGKDVELRCDPISGHTALYWYRQSLGQGLEFLIYFQGNSAPDKSGLPSDRFSAERTGGSVSTLTIQRTQQEDSAVYLCASSLAWGGHQETQYFGPGTRLLVL.

This clonotype was recorded at least ten times. V gene TRBV7-3 combines with J gene TRBJ2-2; the D is unclear. The V gene's germline CDR1 is SGHTA and CDR2 FQGTGA. The CDR3 spans 14 residues. V lost 0 bases and J 6 bases, leaving 8 bases between the germline ends. DNA of the CDR3: TGTGCCAGCAGCTTAACAGGCAGCGCCGGGGAGCTGTTTTTT. Amino acids: CASSLTGSAGELFF. The variable domain in full, completed from reference TRBV7-3 and TRBJ2-2, reads GAGVSQTPSNKVTEKGKYVELRCDPISGHTALYWYRQSLGQGPEFLIYFQGTGAADDSGLPNDRFFAVRPEGSVSTLKIQRTERGDSAVYLCASSLTGSAGELFFGEGSRLTVL.

This clonotype was recorded a few times. V is TRBV5-4 and J is TRBJ2-5; a possible D gene is TRBD2 (7 bases). Trimming stripped 0 bases from V and 0 bases from J, with 12 bases between. This CDR3 has 16 residues. From germline, CDR1 is SGHNT and CDR2 YYREEE (reference sequence). CDR3 region: CASSLVGGAYQETQYF. The CDR3 nucleotides are TGTGCCAGCAGCTTGGTGGGGGGGGCGTACCAAGAGACCCAGTACTTC.

V and J are TRBV29-1 and TRBJ2-5; D gene uncertain. The CDR3 loop spans 10 amino acids. Trimming shortened V by 6 bases and J by 9 bases, and 11 bases separated the two germline ends. Germline assignment: CDR1 SQVTM and CDR2 ANQGSEA. CDR3 loop: CSVVESSQYF. The CDR3, as DNA: TGCAGCGTAGTGGAGTCTTCCCAGTACTTC.

The chain recombines TRBV13 with TRBJ2-7; D may be TRBD2 (6 bases). Germline V gives CDR1 PRHDT, CDR2 FYEKMQ (reference sequence). Trimming shortened V by 6 bases and J by 3 bases, and 18 bases separated the two germline ends. The CDR3 runs to 15 residues. CDR3 sequence (DNA): TGTGCCAGCAGTTTTGGGGGGAGCTCTTACTACGAGCAGTACTTC. Amino acid sequence: CASSFGGSSYYEQYF.

The CDR3 DNA reads TGTGCCAGCTCACTCACCGAGGTGGGGAGTGGCTACACCTTC. It is translated as CASSLTEVGSGYTF. V is TRBV18 and J is TRBJ1-2; no definite D call. Trimming took 4 bases from V and 7 from J, leaving 16 bases between them. The CDR3 spans 14 residues. Germline values: CDR1 KGHSH, CDR2 LQKENI.

The chain couples TRBV20-1 to TRBJ2-1; D may correspond to TRBD1 or TRBD2 (5 bases each). Trimming stripped 2 bases from V and 0 bases from J, with 14 bases between. The CDR3 totals 16 residues. Germline CDR1 is DFQATT and CDR2 is SNEGSKA (reference sequence). The CDR3 region has the DNA TGCAGTGCTAGAAGGGGCGGGCCTAGCTCCTACAATGAGCAGTTCTTC. Translation gives CSARRGGPSSYNEQFF.

Many counts were recorded for this clonotype. This chain connects TRBV7-2 to TRBJ1-1; D is ambiguous. The germline V and J ends were trimmed by 1 base and 1 base, with 7 bases remaining between them. The CDR3 spans 14 residues. Germline assignment: CDR1 SGHTA and CDR2 FQGNSA. The CDR3 here is CASSLGRANTEAFF. For the CDR3, the DNA is TGTGCCAGCAGCTTAGGTAGGGCGAACACTGAAGCTTTCTTT.